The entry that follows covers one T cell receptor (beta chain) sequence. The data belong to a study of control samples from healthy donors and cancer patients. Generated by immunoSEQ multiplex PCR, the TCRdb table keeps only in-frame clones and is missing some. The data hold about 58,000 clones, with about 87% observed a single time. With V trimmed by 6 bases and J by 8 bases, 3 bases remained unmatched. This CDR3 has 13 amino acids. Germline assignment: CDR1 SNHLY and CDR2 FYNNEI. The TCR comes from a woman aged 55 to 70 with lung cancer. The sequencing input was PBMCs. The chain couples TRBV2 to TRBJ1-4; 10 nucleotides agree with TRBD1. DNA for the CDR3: TGTGCCAGCAGGACAGGGGGCCGAGAAAAACTGTTTTTT. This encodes CASRTGGREKLFF.